Shown below are 10 T cell receptor beta chains from a single sample sequenced in a study of CD4 and CD8 cells across lung adenocarcinoma regions. TCRdb processed the PCR reads anew with MiXCR; each CDR3 protein has one entry. The sample holds 6,500 to 7,500 distinct CDR3 sequences, around half seen once. Sample: CD8+ T cells from the center of a lung tumor. The source is a female donor with lung adenocarcinoma. The CD4 and CD8 labels of this study may be unreliable.

This clonotype was observed a few times. The chain has TRBV29-1 and TRBJ2-7; maybe TRBD2 (6 bases). The germline V and J ends were trimmed by 3 bases and 7 bases, with 7 bases remaining between them. This CDR3 contains 10 residues. The V gene's germline CDR1 is SQVTM and CDR2 ANQGSEA. This CDR3 is CSVEAGEQYF. CDR3 nucleotides: TGCAGCGTTGAGGCGGGGGAGCAGTACTTC.

With regard to this clonotype: The junction and the germline gene differ at one end; a read error may be behind it. The rearrangement links TRBV12-3 or TRBV12-4 to TRBJ2-3; maybe TRBD2 (6 bases). The CDR3 runs to 14 residues. CDR3 residues: CAGMGRGAGNIQYF. CDR3 DNA sequence: TGTGCCGGCATGGGGCGGGGCGCAGGGAACATTCAGTATTTC.

A word on this clonotype: A read error may explain this, as a much larger clone is one base away. This chain links TRBV5-6 with TRBJ2-5, with D tentatively TRBD1 (5 bases). CDR3 length: 13 amino acids. In germline, CDR1 is SGHDT, CDR2 YYEEEE. The chain's CDR3 is CAGKGLSEEAQYF. DNA for the CDR3: TGTGCCGGGAAGGGGCTATCCGAAGAGGCCCAGTACTTC.

The chain links TRBV10-3 to TRBJ2-5; TRBD2 agrees at 7 bases. The CDR3 consists of 15 residues. V shed 11 bases, J shed 1 base, and the junction held 13 bases outside the gene matches. The germline CDR1 and CDR2 sequences are ENHRY and SYGVKD. The CDR3 here is CAAGIGGRGQETQYF. In nucleotides, the CDR3 is TGTGCCGCGGGAATCGGGGGGAGGGGCCAAGAGACCCAGTACTTC.

The chain employs TRBV6-1 and TRBJ2-1; TRBD2 aligns across 8 bases. J was trimmed by 10 bases and V by 7 bases; bases with no gene match: 15. This CDR3 region has 15 residues. The germline V gene has CDR1 MNHNS and CDR2 SASEGT. DNA for the CDR3: TGTGCCAGCACACCTATAGCGGGGTCTCAGGGCGAGCAGTTCTTC. Translation: CASTPIAGSQGEQFF.

By sample fraction, this clonotype is medium-sized. A much bigger clone sits one base away, suggesting this may be a read error. The CDR3 reads CASSPSGRGTQFF. CDR3 DNA: TGTGCCAGCAGCCCAAGCGGGAGGGGGACCCAGTTCTTC. This chain uses TRBV7-2 with TRBJ2-1; TRBD2 matches 10 bases. CDR3 length: 13 amino acids. The germline V gene has CDR1 SGHTA and CDR2 FQGNSA. Trimming at V came to 5 bases and at J to 13 bases, leaving 8 bases not matched to a gene.

The chain combines TRBV12-3 or TRBV12-4 with TRBJ1-2; possible D gene TRBD1, 5 bases. The V end was cut by 7 bases, the J end by 5 bases, with 11 bases between. This CDR3 spans 12 amino acids. CDR3 region: CASTRGGYGYTF. For the CDR3, the DNA is TGTGCCAGCACGCGGGGGGGATATGGCTACACCTTC.

The chain uses TRBV11-1 and TRBJ2-1, with a weak D call TRBD2 (5 bases). The CDR3 has 13 amino acids. Per the germline V gene, CDR1 is SGHAT and CDR2 is FQDESV (reference sequence). Trimming left V 1 base short and J 8 bases short, with 9 bases between. CDR3 sequence: CASSLGGLYEQFF. In DNA, the CDR3 is TGTGCCAGCAGCTTAGGAGGGTTGTATGAGCAGTTCTTC. Variable domain in full (rest from reference TRBV11-1 and TRBJ2-1): EAEVAQSPRYKITEKSQAVAFWCDPISGHATLYWYRQILGQGPELLVQFQDESVVDDSQLPKDRFSAERLKGVDSTLKIQPAELGDSAMYLCASSLGGLYEQFFGPGTRLTVL.

The V call is TRBV6-1, the J call TRBJ2-6, with 9 bases identical to TRBD1. V trimming: 8 bases; J trimming: 18 bases; junction bases outside the gene matches: 26. CDR3 length: 17 residues. Germline values: CDR1 MNHNS, CDR2 SASEGT. The CDR3 is CASSGDRAFSGANDQTF. Here the CDR3 DNA reads TGTGCCAGCTCCGGGGACAGGGCTTTCTCTGGGGCCAACGACCAGACTTTC.

This rearrangement joins TRBV20-1 to TRBJ2-2, with TRBD2 matching 9 bases. The germline V gene has CDR1 DFQATT and CDR2 SNEGSKA (reference sequence). V shed 5 bases and J 4 bases; nucleotides not matched to a gene: 8. The CDR3 runs to 15 residues. The CDR3 nucleotides are TGCAGTGCTGGCAGCGGGAGGTCGGGCACCGGGGAGCTGTTTTTT. Protein product: CSAGSGRSGTGELFF.